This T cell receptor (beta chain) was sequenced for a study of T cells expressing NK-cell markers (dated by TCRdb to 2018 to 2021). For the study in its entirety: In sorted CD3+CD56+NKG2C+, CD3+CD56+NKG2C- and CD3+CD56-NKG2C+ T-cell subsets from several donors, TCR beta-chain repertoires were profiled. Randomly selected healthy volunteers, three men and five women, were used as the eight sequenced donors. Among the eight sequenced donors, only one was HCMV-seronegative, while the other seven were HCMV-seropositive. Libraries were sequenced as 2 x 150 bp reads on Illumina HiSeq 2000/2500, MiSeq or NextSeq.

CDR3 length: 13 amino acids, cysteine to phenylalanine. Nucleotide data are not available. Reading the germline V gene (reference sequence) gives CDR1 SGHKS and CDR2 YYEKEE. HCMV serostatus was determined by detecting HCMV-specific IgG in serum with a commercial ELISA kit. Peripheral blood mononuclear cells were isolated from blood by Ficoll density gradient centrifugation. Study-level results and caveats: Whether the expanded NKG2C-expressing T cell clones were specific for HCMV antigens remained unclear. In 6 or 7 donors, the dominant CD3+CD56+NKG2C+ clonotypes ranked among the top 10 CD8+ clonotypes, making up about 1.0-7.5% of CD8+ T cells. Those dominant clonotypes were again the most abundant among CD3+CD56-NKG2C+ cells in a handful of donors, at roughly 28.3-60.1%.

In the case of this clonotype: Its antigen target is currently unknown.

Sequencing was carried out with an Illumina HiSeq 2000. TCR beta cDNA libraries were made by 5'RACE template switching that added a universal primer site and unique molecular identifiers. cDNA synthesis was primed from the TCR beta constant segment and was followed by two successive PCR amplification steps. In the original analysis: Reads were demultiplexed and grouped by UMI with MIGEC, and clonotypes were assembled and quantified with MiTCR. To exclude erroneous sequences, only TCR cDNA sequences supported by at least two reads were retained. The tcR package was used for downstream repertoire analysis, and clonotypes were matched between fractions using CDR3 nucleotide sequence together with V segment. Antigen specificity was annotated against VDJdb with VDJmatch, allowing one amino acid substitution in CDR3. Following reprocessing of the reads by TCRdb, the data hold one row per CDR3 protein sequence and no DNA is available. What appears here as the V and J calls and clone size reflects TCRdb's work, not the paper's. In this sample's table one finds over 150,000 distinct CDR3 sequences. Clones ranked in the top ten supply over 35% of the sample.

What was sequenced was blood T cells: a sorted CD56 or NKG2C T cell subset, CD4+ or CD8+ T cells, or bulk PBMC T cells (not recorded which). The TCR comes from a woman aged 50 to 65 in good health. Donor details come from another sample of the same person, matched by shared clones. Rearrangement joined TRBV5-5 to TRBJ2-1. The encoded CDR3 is CASSFENRGEQFF.